This passage covers 19 T cell receptor beta chains from one sample sequenced in a study of spatial heterogeneity in lung cancer. Time point given: blood at routine non-recurrence follow-up after resection. No cells were sorted before sequencing. The whole RNA sequenced was extracted from tumor, nontumor lung or frozen PBMC. A single record per CDR3 protein comes from TCRdb applying MiXCR to the 5' RACE reads. The sample includes roughly 120,000 distinct CDR3 sequences, 12% seen only once; the top ten take roughly 17%. Sequencing used PBMCs, obtained at follow-up. All receptors come from a male donor with early-stage non-small cell lung cancer.

The rearrangement links TRBV7-6 to TRBJ1-6, with D possibly matching TRBD1 (6 bases). The CDR3 loop spans 16 amino acids. The germline V and J ends were trimmed by 0 bases and 9 bases, with 15 bases remaining between them. Germline V gene sequence: CDR1 SGHVS, CDR2 FNYEAQ. The CDR3: CASSLATGSQGSPLHF. CDR3 bases: TGTGCCAGCAGCTTAGCTACAGGGAGTCAAGGTTCACCCCTCCACTTT.

V usage is TRBV12-3 or TRBV12-4 and J usage is TRBJ1-1; no clear D gene. The V end lost 2 bases, the J end lost 1 base, and 8 bases lay between the germline ends. This CDR3 is built from 14 residues. CDR3 loop: CASSLNGWNTEAFF. The CDR3 DNA reads TGTGCCAGCAGTTTAAATGGATGGAACACTGAAGCTTTCTTT.

The sample holds a few counts of this clonotype. This chain connects TRBV12-3 or TRBV12-4 to TRBJ1-2, with D uncertain. V lost 6 bases and J lost 1, with 9 bases in between. The CDR3 is 13 residues long. For the CDR3, the DNA is TGTGCCAGCAGCCCATATTTTAACTATGGCTACACCTTC. Translated: CASSPYFNYGYTF.

The V call is TRBV4-3, the J call TRBJ2-3, with TRBD1 matching 7 bases. Germline V gene sequence: CDR1 LGHNA, CDR2 YSLEER. CDR3 length: 15 amino acids. J gave up 5 bases and V 3 bases, and 8 bases lay outside the gene matches. The CDR3 loop reads CASSHTTGLGDTQYF. CDR3 bases: TGCGCCAGCAGCCACACGACAGGGTTGGGAGATACGCAGTATTTT.

This clonotype was detected a few times. V is TRBV5-1 and J is TRBJ1-4, with D tentatively TRBD1 (5 bases). The CDR3 spans 15 residues. Germline-derived CDR1 and CDR2 are SGHRS and YFSETQ. Trimming took off 0 bases at V and 7 bases at J, with 13 bases between the two ends. The CDR3 spells CASSLVGGSGEKLFF. Written as DNA, the CDR3 is TGCGCCAGCAGCTTGGTCGGGGGGAGTGGTGAAAAACTGTTTTTT.

This chain joins TRBV4-2 and TRBJ1-5; D ambiguous. Between the trimmed V and J ends, which lost 4 bases and 0 bases, there was a span of 10 bases. CDR1 is LGHNA, CDR2 YNFKEQ, per germline. This CDR3 is 15 amino acids long. The chain's CDR3 is CASSPQRNSNQPQHF. The CDR3 region has the DNA TGTGCCAGCAGCCCCCAGAGGAATAGCAATCAGCCCCAGCATTTT.

The chain has TRBV27 and TRBJ2-7; tentatively, D is TRBD1 (6 bases). Between the trimmed V and J ends, which lost 2 bases and 2 bases, there was a span of 13 bases. Germline lookup yields CDR1 MNHEY and CDR2 SMNVEV (reference sequence). CDR3 length equals 15 residues. CDR3 sequence: CASSLRAGATYEQYF. CDR3 nucleotides: TGTGCCAGCAGTTTAAGGGCAGGGGCAACCTACGAGCAGTACTTC.

For this clonotype: With a much larger clone just one base away, this may be a read error. This rearrangement joins TRBV5-1 to TRBJ1-6, with D maybe TRBD1 (5 bases). Germline CDR1 and CDR2: SGHRS and YFSETQ. This CDR3 comprises 14 residues. V was shortened by 4 bases and J by 8 bases, with 13 bases between the two germline ends. The CDR3 DNA is TGCGCCAGCAGCCTAGGGGAGGCGGATTCACCCCTCCACTTT. Amino acids: CASSLGEADSPLHF.

This CDR3 is CASSSLGQGQETQYF. In DNA form, the CDR3 reads TGTGCCAGCAGCTCTCTGGGGCAGGGCCAAGAGACCCAGTACTTC. The V call is TRBV7-9, the J call TRBJ2-5; possible D gene TRBD1, 5 bases. This CDR3 contains 15 residues. The germline gives CDR1 SEHNR, CDR2 FQNEAQ (reference sequence). Deletions cut 4 bases from V and 1 base from J, with 13 bases between.

The chain has TRBV7-3 and TRBJ1-6; D possibly corresponds to TRBD1 (5 bases). V lost 4 bases, J lost 9 bases, and 16 bases lay in between. The CDR3 totals 15 residues. Germline CDR1 SGHTA, CDR2 FQGTGA. The CDR3 region has the DNA TGTGCCAGCAGCTCCGGGACGGCCCGGGGTTCACCCCTCCACTTT. Translating it yields CASSSGTARGSPLHF.

This clonotype was observed a few times. The gene calls are TRBV10-2 and TRBJ1-2, with D maybe TRBD1 (5 bases). Looked up from germline, CDR1 is WSHSY and CDR2 is SAAADI. V was shortened by 2 bases and J by 7 bases, with 11 bases between the two germline ends. The CDR3 extends over 13 amino acids. CDR3 amino acids: CASSEMGVFGYTF. The CDR3 region has the DNA TGCGCCAGCAGTGAGATGGGGGTGTTTGGCTACACCTTC.

This clonotype came up many times. This chain connects TRBV4-2 to TRBJ1-2, with D tentatively TRBD1 (6 bases). The CDR3 is 13 residues long. V lost 1 base and J lost 5, with 8 bases in between. Germline CDR1 is LGHNA and CDR2 is YNFKEQ. As DNA, the CDR3 is TGTGCCAGCAGCCAAGCAGGGGAATATGGCTACACCTTC. This gives the protein CASSQAGEYGYTF.

V and J are TRBV7-9 and TRBJ2-2; TRBD2 matches 7 bases. The CDR3 has 16 residues. V lost 5 bases to trimming and J lost 0 bases; unmatched junction nucleotides: 6. Germline V gene data show CDR1 as SEHNR and CDR2 as FQNEAQ (reference sequence). The CDR3 here is CASSHARGANTGELFF. The CDR3 DNA reads TGTGCCAGCAGCCACGCACGGGGGGCGAACACCGGGGAGCTGTTTTTT.

This clonotype was seen a few times. The V and J genes are TRBV7-8 and TRBJ2-2; D gene uncertain. Trimming took 5 bases from V and 0 from J, leaving 10 bases between them. The CDR3 is 15 residues long. CDR1 is SGHVS and CDR2 is FQNEAQ in the germline V gene. The CDR3 reads CASSPSGANTGELFF. The CDR3 nucleotides are TGTGCCAGCAGCCCTTCGGGTGCGAACACCGGGGAGCTGTTTTTT.

This chain uses TRBV29-1 with TRBJ1-5; TRBD1 aligns across 8 bases. V lost 6 bases, J lost 4 bases, and 8 bases stayed unmatched. The CDR3 is 14 amino acids. The germline V gene encodes CDR1 SQVTM and CDR2 ANQGSEA. The CDR3 nucleotides are TGCAGCGTCTGTATGGGGACAGGTAATCAGCCCCAGCATTTT. This gives the protein CSVCMGTGNQPQHF.

In this sample, this clonotype turned up a few times. CDR3 bases: TGTGCCATCAGTGAGTGGGACCAGCCCCAGCATTTT. Protein sequence: CAISEWDQPQHF. The chain combines TRBV10-3 with TRBJ1-5; possible D gene TRBD1, 5 bases. The CDR3 is 12 residues long. The V gene's germline CDR1 is ENHRY and CDR2 SYGVKD. Trimming left V 1 base short and J 7 bases short, with 5 bases between.

Ten or more counts support this clonotype. V gene TRBV5-1 combines with J gene TRBJ2-5; no clear D gene. V was clipped by 0 bases and J by 3 bases, with 9 bases between them. The CDR3 is 14 amino acids. CDR1 and CDR2 (germline): SGHRS, YFSETQ. As DNA, the CDR3 is TGCGCCAGCAGCTTGGAGGGAAGGAAAGAGACCCAGTACTTC. Its protein product is CASSLEGRKETQYF.

The chain employs TRBV4-2 and TRBJ2-2, with 7 bases that match TRBD2. CDR1 is LGHNA, CDR2 YNFKEQ, per germline. V trimming: 4 bases; J trimming: 7 bases; junction bases outside the gene matches: 3. This CDR3 is built from 13 residues. The CDR3: CASSLGLDGELFF. DNA of the CDR3: TGTGCCAGCAGCCTCGGACTAGACGGGGAGCTGTTTTTT.

This clonotype was found a few times. This chain connects TRBV5-1 to TRBJ2-3, with 7 bases lining up with TRBD1. Germline CDR1 and CDR2: SGHRS and YFSETQ. The length of the CDR3 is 13 residues. V lost 4 bases and J lost 7; bases outside the gene matches: 6. The CDR3, as DNA: TGCGCCAGCAGCATCCCGGGACAGAATACGCAGTATTTT. This sequence encodes CASSIPGQNTQYF.